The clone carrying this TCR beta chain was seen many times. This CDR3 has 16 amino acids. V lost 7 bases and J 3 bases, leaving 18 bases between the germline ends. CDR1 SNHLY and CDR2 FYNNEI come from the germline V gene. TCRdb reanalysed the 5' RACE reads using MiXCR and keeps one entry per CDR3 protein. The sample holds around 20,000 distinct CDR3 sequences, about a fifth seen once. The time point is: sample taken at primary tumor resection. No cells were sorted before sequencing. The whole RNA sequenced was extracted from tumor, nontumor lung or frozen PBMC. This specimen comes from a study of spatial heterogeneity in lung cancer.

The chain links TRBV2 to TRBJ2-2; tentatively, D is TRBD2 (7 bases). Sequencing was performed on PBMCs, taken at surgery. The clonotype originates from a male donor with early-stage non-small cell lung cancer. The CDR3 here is CASTLPGEGYTGELFF. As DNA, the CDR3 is TGTGCCAGCACCCTGCCAGGGGAGGGTTACACCGGGGAGCTGTTTTTT.